This TCR beta chain was identified during a study of T cell clonotyping in hematopoietic cell transplantation (dated by TCRdb to the early 2020s). Regarding the research as a whole: Recipient samples taken before transplant were obtained following cytoreduction. A total of more than 130 blood samples were collected in the study from some 37 consecutive transplant recipients and their related donors. Patient recruitment ran from late 2015 to early 2017, and follow-up continued until September 2020 or death. Study-level results and caveats: A decrease in recipient TCR diversity was observed after transplant, and a progressive increase in pathologically expanded clonotypes was seen from day 30 to day 180. Inverse Simpson Index values from donors and from recipients before transplant predicted broader TCR repertoire diversity after transplant. Overlap with donor repertoires was found for only a small fraction of recipient repertoires, with over 95% found to appear de novo at the given depth. The sample size was limited, and CD4 and CD8 repertoire contributions could not be separated because cells were not sorted.

The time point label on this specimen signifies: recipient sample about 28 days before transplant, after cytoreduction. Blood from recipients was drawn about 28 days before transplant and again at days 30, 100 and 180 after transplant. Nuclei Lysis Solution was used to extract genomic DNA from fresh or cryopreserved unfractionated peripheral blood mononuclear cells. Its CDR3 holds 13 amino acids, cysteine through phenylalanine. Only the CDR3 DNA stays, 39 bases, in frame from base 1. CDR1 GTSNPN and CDR2 SVGIG are derived from the germline V gene (reference sequence). V is clipped by 2 bases and J by 3 bases, and the sequence between their germline boundaries is 8 bases long. TCR beta CDR3 regions were amplified from genomic DNA with the immunoSEQ assay, a bias-controlled multiplex PCR using V- and J-specific primers. A second PCR step added a proprietary barcode and Illumina adapter sequences to the CDR3 amplicons. An Illumina MiSeq instrument was used for sequencing of the CDR3 libraries. From the authors' description of their analysis: Export and quality control were done with immunoSEQ Analyzer 3.0, while downstream analyses used R Bioconductor and Immunarch. Only productive rearrangements within the normalized downsampled data set were used in the calculation of repertoire metrics. In the normalized cohort, clonotypes with more than 5 templates were defined as pathologically expanded. Repertoire diversity was measured with the Inverse Simpson Index. The non-normalized data set was used for CMV-specificity analyses so that all clonotypes could be captured. The immuneACCESS repertoire file appears here via TCRdb, limited to in-frame rearrangements. These files lack a portion of the clones; in checked studies, under half of the deficit traces to unresolved V genes, and the cause of the others is not known. V and J calls and clone size come straight from that table; D and trimming were deduced from the DNA. This sample lists around 7,400 clones; approximately 90% were detected once. The ten largest clones take up under 7.5% of the sample.

Details on this clone: The target of this receptor is not known. No much larger clone is present one base from it, and per-base qualities are unavailable.

The clonotype originates from a man aged 60 to 75 with acute myeloid leukemia. Some clones in this sample may be carry-over from other donors' samples. The V and J segments used are TRBV30 and TRBJ1-3, with the D gene not confidently named. Here the sequenced sample was peripheral blood mononuclear cells, taken before stem cell transplant. The base sequence is TGTGCCTGGAGTAGAGGGTTTGGAAACACCATATATTTT. It specifies CAWSRGFGNTIYF.